The T cell receptor (beta chain) described here comes from a study of T cells in localized non-small cell lung cancer. Profiled with immunoSEQ multiplex PCR; TCRdb holds only in-frame clones, not every one. The sample carries some 82,000 clones, about 78% recorded once. Notes on the study in general: Longer overall survival was linked to higher blood T cell density. Multi-region tumor sequencing was not done, so intratumor heterogeneity could not be excluded. Researchers found a median roughly 56 of the top 100 tumor clones in adjacent lung.

Trimming left V 0 bases short and J 0 bases short, with 10 bases between. Germline values: CDR1 SGDLS, CDR2 YYNGEE. The CDR3 length is 16 residues. Regarding this clone: Its antigen is as yet unknown.

This clonotype was sampled from a man aged 35 to 70 with stage II squamous cell lung carcinoma. The material sequenced was PBMCs, taken before any cancer treatment. The chain combines TRBV9 with TRBJ2-1; D possibly uses TRBD1 or TRBD2 (5 bases each). The CDR3 DNA sequence: TGTGCCAGCAGCGTAGGTGAGGGGAGCTCCTACAATGAGCAGTTCTTC. Amino acids: CASSVGEGSSYNEQFF.